The clone carrying this T cell receptor beta chain was recorded at least ten times. Its antigen remains unidentified. TCR beta CDR3 amplification used RNA transcripts. HTBI primers served in a first-round RT-PCR, which a second-round multiplex PCR followed. TCRdb independently ran MiXCR on the multiplex PCR reads; one entry per CDR3 protein. Seen here are a few hundred thousand distinct CDR3 sequences, approximately 18% observed once, and the top ten hold 2.4%. This entry belongs to a study of Graves' ophthalmopathy and Graves' hyperthyroidism. The wider study: Samples of peripheral blood were obtained at initial diagnosis, prior to treatment of any kind. Whole-study findings and limits: Clonotypes were expanded in thyroid at above 0.001 frequency, and most also appeared in blood.

Enrollment excluded any patients with other autoimmune diseases, uncontrolled infections, pregnancy or lactation. Per the germline V gene, CDR1 is MDHEN and CDR2 is SYDVKM. The CDR3 has 14 residues. The J segment lost 5 bases and the V segment lost 4 bases, leaving 6 bases of the junction unmatched. What was sequenced was peripheral blood. The source of this sequence is an adult woman with stable Graves' hyperthyroidism. This chain joins TRBV28 and TRBJ2-7; TRBD1 agrees at 9 bases. DNA of the CDR3: TGTGCCAGCAGTTCGGACAGGGACAGGGACGAGCAGTACTTC. It is translated as CASSSDRDRDEQYF.